This TCR beta chain was sequenced for a study of cytomegalovirus exposure and HLA in healthy donors. Overall study findings and caveats: CMV serostatus was the sole immune exposure information available. A later analysis showed TCR association rates differing by HLA locus, peaking at DRB1 and lowest at HLA-C.

On this clone itself: The antigen is undetermined.

Trimming took off 4 bases at V and 7 bases at J, with 14 bases between the two ends. This CDR3 has 13 amino acids. Per the germline V gene, CDR1 is SGHTA and CDR2 is FQGTGA. Use of 60 Vbeta and 13 Jbeta primers characterized the PCR. Libraries were prepared by immunoSEQ multiplex PCR; TCRdb keeps only in-frame clonotypes and omits some of them. In the table there are about 170,000 clones, approximately 75% of which are singletons. The chain links TRBV7-3 to TRBJ2-7; maybe TRBD2 (5 bases). The sample comprised PBMCs. The receptor was isolated from a girl aged 10-17 years in good health and CMV-seronegative. The CDR3 loop is CASSSSLASEQYF. CDR3 DNA: TGTGCCAGCAGCTCATCTCTAGCTTCTGAGCAGTACTTC.